This TCR beta chain was found in a study of long-term antiretroviral therapy in people with HIV. This clone was detected only a few times. Its antigen is unknown. The assay used was immunoSEQ (version v3.0), run at survey level. Clones were sequenced by immunoSEQ multiplex PCR, and TCRdb holds only the in-frame ones, with some missing. The sample shows over 10,000 clones, around three quarters of them seen only once. Broader study findings: Controls had broader CDR3 length ranges than HIV repertoires did.

The origin of this receptor is a woman aged 35 to 49 with HIV. Here the sequenced sample was unsorted PBMCs, taken 0.8 years before starting antiretroviral therapy.

The CDR3 is CASSAWVSETQYF. The CDR3 bases are TGTGCCAGCAGCGCGTGGGTTTCGGAGACCCAGTACTTC. The rearrangement links TRBV7-6 to TRBJ2-5, with D uncertain. CDR3 length: 13 amino acids. Looked up from germline, CDR1 is SGHVS and CDR2 is FNYEAQ. V was shortened by 5 bases and J by 5 bases, with 12 bases between the two germline ends.